The rows below give T cell receptor beta chains drawn from one sample of a study of shared clonotypes between healthy human individuals. Here immunoSEQ multiplex PCR was the method, and the copy in TCRdb shows in-frame clones only, minus some. The sample consists of about 1 million clones, about 74% of them appearing once. Source material: memory CD4+ T cells sorted from blood. The receptors come from a man in his late teens or twenties in good health. CDR3s include the opening cysteine and the closing phenylalanine or tryptophan. Expanded clones get a size class; other rows say once, few or many, or leave the size out.

>TRBJ2-7|TRBV10-1|few
CASSPSLVHEQYF
>TRBJ1-3|TRBV27|few
CASSLSGVLSGNTIYF
>TRBJ2-3|TRBV11-2|NA
CASSPGRITDTQYF
>TRBJ2-7|TRBV5-1|NA
CASSLASGPSGEQYF
>TRBJ2-4|TRBV19|NA
CASHPKNGGAKNIQYF
>TRBJ2-5|TRBV15|NA
CATSGGGLRETQYF
>TRBJ1-6|TRBV28|NA
CASSPGRPLSYNSPLHF
>TRBJ1-4|TRBV11-2|NA
CASSLWGNEKLFF
>TRBJ2-3|TRBV5-1|NA
CASSLERAASTDTQYF
>TRBJ2-4|TRBV2|NA
CASSEALAGLDIQYF
>TRBJ2-1|TRBV7-3|NA
CASSLNLAGGQQFF
>TRBJ1-5|TRBV19|NA
CASSSPNRLGTNSNQPQHF
>TRBJ2-1|TRBV11-2|NA
CASSLVDWGVNEQFF
>TRBJ2-3|TRBV10-3|NA
CAAYATGTSDTDTQYF
>TRBJ2-7|TRBV4-2|NA
CASSTRGGSYEQYF
>TRBJ2-1|TRBV19|NA
CASSNWRGLAGVAQFF
>TRBJ1-6|TRBV9|once
CASSTTGGSYNSPLHF
>TRBJ2-1|TRBV18|NA
CASSPAGLPYNEQFF
>TRBJ1-1|TRBV11-2|NA
CASSRERNTEAFF
>TRBJ1-2|TRBV30|NA
CAWSRSGNNYGYTF
>NA|TRBV4-3|once
CASSQDADYEQYF
>TRBJ2-2|TRBV5-8|few
CASSFGTRSSGELFF
>TRBJ2-7|TRBV29-1|few
CSAAGTGAYEQYF
>TRBJ1-2|TRBV5-1|NA
CASSRRTAEGYTF
>TRBJ2-5|TRBV6-5|NA
CASSSPRGAETQYF
>TRBJ2-5|TRBV6-1|NA
CASTAGGAWETQYF
>TRBJ1-4|TRBV6-5|NA
CASSSPRTGGNEKLFF
>TRBJ2-7|TRBV7-2|once
CASSPQGSNEQYF
>TRBJ2-3|TRBV7-2|NA
CASSPVVGPVDTQYF
>TRBJ2-1|TRBV7-2|NA
CASSLRASGRSYNEQFF
>TRBJ1-6|TRBV2|few
CASSENRGPIYNSPLHF
>TRBJ1-2|TRBV6-5|NA
CASRGGRGGDGYTF
>TRBJ2-5|TRBV10-2|once
CASSEMTRQETQYF
>TRBJ1-5|TRBV19|NA
CASSYSNQPQHF
>TRBJ2-1|TRBV4-3|NA
CASSQERFGRGNEQFF
>TRBJ2-3|TRBV6-1|once
CASTGLTTDTQYF
>TRBJ1-1|TRBV19|few
CASKAWTEAFF
>TRBJ2-6|TRBV10-3|NA
CAISRVAGGSGANVLTF
>TRBJ1-2|TRBV19|NA
CASSRDRGGGGYTF
>TRBJ1-5|TRBV6-6|NA
CASGTGNQPQHF
>TRBJ1-2|TRBV5-1|NA
CASSPATGGGYTF
>TRBJ2-2|TRBV5-1|NA
CASSSGQPTGELFF
>TRBJ1-2|TRBV30|NA
CAWSEGGNYGYTF
>TRBJ2-4|TRBV7-2|NA
CASSLYTNIQYF
>TRBJ1-5|TRBV5-6|NA
CASSLYGEPSKQPQHF
>TRBJ1-1|TRBV11-2|NA
CASSFLGYGTEAFF
>TRBJ1-5|TRBV10-2|NA
CASSVTGWGQPQHF
>TRBJ1-5|TRBV19|NA
CASGTQGGIQPQHF
>TRBJ2-3|TRBV5-1|few
CASSGGLYFTDTQYF